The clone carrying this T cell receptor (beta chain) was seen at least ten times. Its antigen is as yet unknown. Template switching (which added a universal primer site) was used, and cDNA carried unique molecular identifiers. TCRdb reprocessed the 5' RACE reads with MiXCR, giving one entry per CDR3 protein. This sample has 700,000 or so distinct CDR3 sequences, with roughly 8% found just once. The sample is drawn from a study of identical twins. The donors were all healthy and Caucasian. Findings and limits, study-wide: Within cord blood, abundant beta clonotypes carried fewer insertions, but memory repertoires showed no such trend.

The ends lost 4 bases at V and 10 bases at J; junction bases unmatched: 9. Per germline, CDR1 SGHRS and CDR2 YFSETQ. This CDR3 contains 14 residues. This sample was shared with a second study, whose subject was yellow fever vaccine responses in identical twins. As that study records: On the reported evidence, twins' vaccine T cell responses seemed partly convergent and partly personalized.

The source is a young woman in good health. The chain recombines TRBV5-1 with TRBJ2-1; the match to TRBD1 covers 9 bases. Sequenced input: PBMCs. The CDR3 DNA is TGCGCCAGCAGCGCGGGACAGGGAGTAGGCGAGCAGTTCTTC. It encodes CASSAGQGVGEQFF.